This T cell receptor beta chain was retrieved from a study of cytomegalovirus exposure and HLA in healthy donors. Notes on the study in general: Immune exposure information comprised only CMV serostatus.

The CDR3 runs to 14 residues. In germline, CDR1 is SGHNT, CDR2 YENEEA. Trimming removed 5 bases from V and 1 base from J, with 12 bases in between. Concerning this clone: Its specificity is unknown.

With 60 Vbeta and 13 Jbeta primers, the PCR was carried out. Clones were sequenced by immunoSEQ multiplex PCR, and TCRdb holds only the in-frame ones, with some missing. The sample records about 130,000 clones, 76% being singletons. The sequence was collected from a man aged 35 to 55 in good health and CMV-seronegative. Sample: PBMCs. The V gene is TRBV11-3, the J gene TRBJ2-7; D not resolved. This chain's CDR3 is CASSTYSNSYEQYF. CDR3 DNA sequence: TGTGCCAGCAGCACATATTCGAATTCCTACGAGCAGTACTTC.